Listed here are 17 T cell receptor beta chains from one sample, sequenced in a study of blood T cell repertoires in COVID-19. Profiled with immunoSEQ multiplex PCR; TCRdb holds only in-frame clones, not every one. In the table there are over 200,000 clones, more than 75% of which are singletons. What was sequenced was peripheral blood. The source is a woman between 40 and 50 years old who had recovered from COVID-19.

The chain carries TRBV7-2 and TRBJ1-1, with 7 nucleotides matching TRBD1. There are 14 residues in the CDR3. With 5 bases clipped from V and 1 base from J, the junction kept 4 bases outside the gene matches. The germline V gene has CDR1 SGHTA and CDR2 FQGNSA. The CDR3 nucleotides are TGTGCCAGCAGCCCCCGACAGGGGAACACTGAAGCTTTCTTT. Residues: CASSPRQGNTEAFF.

V gene TRBV6-5 combines with J gene TRBJ2-7, with 9 bases that match TRBD1. The germline CDR1 and CDR2 sequences are MNHEY and SVGAGI. V was pared by 2 bases and J by 3 bases, with 8 bases of the junction left unmatched. CDR3 length: 16 amino acids. The CDR3 region is CASSYPSQGAGYEQYF. The CDR3 coding sequence is TGTGCCAGCAGTTACCCCTCACAGGGGGCGGGCTACGAGCAGTACTTC.

V gene TRBV7-3 combines with J gene TRBJ2-1; D remains unclear. Germline V gives CDR1 SGHTA, CDR2 FQGTGA. The CDR3 runs to 12 residues. The ends were cut back, 5 bases at V and 9 bases at J, with 11 bases in the middle. The DNA for the CDR3 is TGTGCCAGCAGCCGAAAGTCGGGTGAGCAGTTCTTC. Translating gives CASSRKSGEQFF. The entire variable domain, with the rest obtained from reference TRBV7-3 and TRBJ2-1, is as follows: GAGVSQTPSNKVTEKGKYVELRCDPISGHTALYWYRQSLGQGPEFLIYFQGTGAADDSGLPNDRFFAVRPEGSVSTLKIQRTERGDSAVYLCASSRKSGEQFFGPGTRLTVL.

The rearrangement joins TRBV30 to TRBJ2-3; 7 bases line up with TRBD1. CDR3 size: 13 residues. Germline trimming cut 3 bases from V and 5 bases from J; bases unmatched to any gene: 5. Germline lookup yields CDR1 GTSNPN and CDR2 SVGIG (reference sequence). CDR3 amino acids: CAWSLAGGDTQYF. CDR3 sequence (DNA): TGTGCCTGGAGCTTGGCAGGGGGAGATACGCAGTATTTT.

This clone showed up just once. The rearrangement links TRBV18 to TRBJ1-2; D is uncertain. Trimming shortened V by 0 bases and J by 6 bases, and 8 bases separated the two germline ends. Germline CDR1 is KGHSH and CDR2 is LQKENI. The CDR3 length is 13 residues. The CDR3 loop is CASSPPWRDGYTF. The CDR3 bases are TGTGCCAGCTCACCACCCTGGCGGGATGGCTACACCTTC.

The chain joins TRBV3-1 (or the pseudogene TRBV3-2) to TRBJ1-6; tentative D call: TRBD1 (6 bases). The CDR3 has 15 amino acids. With 3 bases removed from V and 7 bases from J, the gap between germline ends came to 13 bases. The germline V gene encodes CDR1 LGHDT and CDR2 YNNKEL (reference sequence). The CDR3 spells CASSHLDRPNSPLHF. The CDR3 DNA is TGTGCCAGCAGCCACCTAGACAGGCCCAATTCACCCCTCCACTTT.

The V and J genes are TRBV7-2 and TRBJ2-3; 8 bases agree with TRBD2. Germline CDR1 SGHTA, CDR2 FQGNSA. The CDR3 is 15 residues long. Losses at the gene ends were 5 bases for V and 0 bases for J; bases not matched to a gene: 4. The CDR3 coding sequence is TGTGCCAGCAGCCGGGGGGGGACTAGCACAGATACGCAGTATTTT. This gives the protein CASSRGGTSTDTQYF.

This clone was seen only once. The J gene is TRBJ1-4, the V gene TRBV24-1; a weak D match, TRBD1 (6 bases). V was shortened by 4 bases and J by 7 bases, with 15 bases between the two germline ends. This CDR3 spans 15 amino acids. In germline, CDR1 is KGHDR, CDR2 SFDVKD. CDR3 sequence reads: CATSEPQGRGEKLFF. The DNA of the CDR3 is TGTGCCACCAGTGAACCGCAGGGGAGGGGTGAAAAACTGTTTTTT.

The J gene is TRBJ1-4, the V gene TRBV9, with unresolved D. This CDR3 is built from 14 residues. Germline lookup yields CDR1 SGDLS and CDR2 YYNGEE. Between the trimmed V and J ends, which lost 10 bases and 8 bases, there was a span of 21 bases. The CDR3 reads CASTPTPSSEKLFF. For the CDR3, the DNA is TGTGCCTCAACCCCGACACCCTCTTCGGAAAAACTGTTTTTT.

V gene TRBV3-1 (or the pseudogene TRBV3-2) combines with J gene TRBJ2-1, with 10 bases identical to TRBD2. V was pared by 10 bases and J by 2 bases, with 5 bases of the junction left unmatched. Germline V CDR1 and CDR2: LGHDT, YNNKEL (reference sequence). The CDR3 has 14 residues. This CDR3 reads CATGLAVTYNEQFF. In DNA, the CDR3 is TGTGCCACCGGACTAGCGGTCACCTACAATGAGCAGTTCTTC.

V and J are TRBV9 and TRBJ2-3, with 7 bases lining up with TRBD2. This CDR3 spans 16 amino acids. Per the germline V gene, CDR1 is SGDLS and CDR2 is YYNGEE. V was clipped by 3 bases and J by 5 bases; unmatched bases: 12. The CDR3 sequence: CASSALPTSSGDTQYF. The CDR3 nucleotides read TGTGCCAGCAGCGCCCTCCCGACTAGCTCGGGAGATACGCAGTATTTT.

The chain uses TRBV30 and TRBJ1-4, with TRBD1 matching over 9 bases. V dropped 1 base and J dropped 8; count of bases not matched to a gene: 8. Looked up from germline, CDR1 is GTSNPN and CDR2 is SVGIG (reference sequence). The CDR3 runs to 15 residues. The CDR3 DNA reads as TGTGCCTGGAGTGCGGGGACAGGGTTAGGCGAAAAACTGTTTTTT. Translating it yields CAWSAGTGLGEKLFF. The full variable domain, rest sourced from reference TRBV30 and TRBJ1-4, is SQTIHQWPATLVQPVGSPLSLECTVEGTSNPNLYWYRQAAGRGLQLLFYSVGIGQISSEVPQNLSASRPQDRQFILSSKKLLLSDSGFYLCAWSAGTGLGEKLFFGSGTQLSVL.

This clone was detected once. The rearrangement joins TRBV29-1 to TRBJ2-3, with 8 nucleotides matching TRBD1. Germline values: CDR1 SQVTM, CDR2 ANQGSEA. There are 12 residues in the CDR3. The junction had 3 bases not matched to a gene; V was cut back by 4 bases and J by 6 bases. This CDR3 reads CSVARGRDTQYF. In DNA, the CDR3 is TGCAGCGTTGCCAGGGGGCGGGATACGCAGTATTTT.

V usage is TRBV7-9 and J usage is TRBJ1-4, with TRBD1 as a possible D gene (5 bases). The V end was cut by 0 bases, the J end by 5 bases, with 7 bases between. CDR3 size: 14 residues. CDR1 is SEHNR, CDR2 FQNEAQ, per germline (reference sequence). The CDR3 DNA sequence: TGTGCCAGCAGCTTAGCGACAGAAAATGAAAAACTGTTTTTT. Protein: CASSLATENEKLFF. The full variable domain, in which reference TRBV7-9 and TRBJ1-4 provide the parts outside the CDR3, is DTGVSQNPRHKITKRGQNVTFRCDPISEHNRLYWYRQTLGQGPEFLTYFQNEAQLEKSRLLSDRFSAERPKGSFSTLEIQRTEQGDSAMYLCASSLATENEKLFFGSGTQLSVL.

The genes are TRBV6-5 and TRBJ2-7, with D possibly TRBD2 on 6 matching bases. The CDR3 contains 13 residues. V was trimmed by 8 bases and J by 11 bases, leaving 22 bases between them. From germline, CDR1 is MNHEY and CDR2 SVGAGI. The CDR3 DNA reads as TGTGCCAGCGGCAACCCGGGGGTGGCAAACGAGTACTTC. It specifies CASGNPGVANEYF.

The chain recombines TRBV9 with TRBJ2-3, with 7 nucleotides matching TRBD2. Losses at the gene ends were 1 base for V and 1 base for J; bases not matched to a gene: 3. Germline V gene sequence: CDR1 SGDLS, CDR2 YYNGEE. This CDR3 is 15 amino acids long. The CDR3 reads CASSVRGRGTDTQYF. DNA of the CDR3: TGTGCCAGCAGCGTACGGGGGAGGGGCACAGATACGCAGTATTTT.

The chain has TRBV14 and TRBJ2-6; D remains ambiguous. V lost 1 base and J 3 bases, leaving 4 bases between the germline ends. Germline CDR1 is SGHDN and CDR2 is FVKESK. CDR3 length: 14 amino acids. CDR3 region: CASSQAGGANVLTF. In nucleotides, the CDR3 is TGTGCCAGCAGCCAAGCGGGTGGGGCCAACGTCCTGACTTTC.